This T cell receptor beta chain came from a study of cytomegalovirus exposure and HLA in healthy donors. Background on the study: In a later analysis, it was reported that the 110 or so validation repertoires had been produced on the same platform as the 690 or so repertoires belonging to the first cohort.

Study-level findings and limits: In vitro testing confirmed a few CMV-associated chains as specific for CMV antigens. Generally TCR sequences proved uncommon, though certain public TCRs appeared in numerous donors.

CDR1 is SGHRS, CDR2 YFSETQ, per germline. V lost 2 bases to trimming and J lost 0 bases, with 9 bases between them. The CDR3 length is 14 residues. TCRdb keeps only in-frame clones here, not all; method: immunoSEQ multiplex PCR. The sample consists of about 360,000 clones, 70% to 90% of them appearing once. Points on this clone: What it recognizes is unknown.

Input material: PBMCs. The chain couples TRBV5-1 to TRBJ2-7; no clear D. This TCR was recovered from a young woman in good health and CMV-seronegative. CDR3: CASSFSEVSYEQYF. DNA of the CDR3: TGCGCCAGCAGCTTCAGTGAGGTCTCCTACGAGCAGTACTTC.